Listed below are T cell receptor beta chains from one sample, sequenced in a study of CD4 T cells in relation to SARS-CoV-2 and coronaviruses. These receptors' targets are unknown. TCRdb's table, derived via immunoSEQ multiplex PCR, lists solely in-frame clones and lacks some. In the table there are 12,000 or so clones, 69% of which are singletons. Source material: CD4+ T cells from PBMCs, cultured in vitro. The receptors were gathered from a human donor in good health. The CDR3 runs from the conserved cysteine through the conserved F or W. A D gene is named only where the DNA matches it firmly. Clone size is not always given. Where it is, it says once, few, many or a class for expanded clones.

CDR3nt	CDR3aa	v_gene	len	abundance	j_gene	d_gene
TGTGCCAGCAGCCAAGACTTTTCCGCGGGTTCGGAGACCCAGTACTTC	CASSQDFSAGSETQYF	TRBV4-2	16	-	TRBJ2-5	-
TGTGCCATCAGTGAGTTTGGGGATTACTCCTACGAGCAGTACTTC	CAISEFGDYSYEQYF	TRBV10-3	15	-	TRBJ2-7	-
TGTGCCAGCTCCGAAGAGACAGGGGGAGGAAACACCATATATTTT	CASSEETGGGNTIYF	TRBV6-5	15	-	TRBJ1-3	TRBD1
TGCGCCAGCAGCCCAGCACTAGCGGGAGCGGGCGATGAGCAGTTCTTC	CASSPALAGAGDEQFF	TRBV5-1	16	-	TRBJ2-1	TRBD2
TGTGCCAGCAGCAGGGGAGGAACTGAAGCTTTCTTT	CASSRGGTEAFF	TRBV12-3/TRBV12-4	12	-	TRBJ1-1	-
TGTGCCACCAGTGGAGCGGGGCACAGACCTGTTGGTGAGCAGTTCTTC	CATSGAGHRPVGEQFF	TRBV24-1	16	-	TRBJ2-1	TRBD2
TGTGCCAGCAGCGTAGTAGGGACCGGCACAGATACGCAGTATTTT	CASSVVGTGTDTQYF	TRBV9	15	-	TRBJ2-3	-
TGTGCCTGGAGTGTAGCGGGACCTGAGCAGTTCTTC	CAWSVAGPEQFF	TRBV30	12	-	TRBJ2-1	TRBD2
TGTGCCAGCAGCCCAAATTCGGGGTCCCCTGAAGCTTTCTTT	CASSPNSGSPEAFF	TRBV3-1/TRBV3-2	14	-	TRBJ1-1	-
TGTGCCTGGACACTGGACAGGACATATAATTCACCCCTCCACTTT	CAWTLDRTYNSPLHF	TRBV30	15	few	TRBJ1-6	TRBD1
TGTGCCAGAGAAACAGGTCAGAACACTGAAGCTTTCTTT	CARETGQNTEAFF	TRBV2	13	-	TRBJ1-1	-
TGCGCCAGCAGCTTGGCCCCTACAGATACGCAGTATTTT	CASSLAPTDTQYF	TRBV5-1	13	-	TRBJ2-3	-
TGTGCCAGCAGCCGGACAGGCGACTCTGGAAACACCATATATTTT	CASSRTGDSGNTIYF	TRBV5-4	15	-	TRBJ1-3	TRBD1
TGCGCCAGCAGCCCCCTTCGGGGCACGAACACTGAAGCTTTCTTT	CASSPLRGTNTEAFF	TRBV5-1	15	medium-sized	TRBJ1-1	-
TGTGCCAGCAGCTTCGGGGGAAGCTATGGCTACACCTTC	CASSFGGSYGYTF	TRBV7-9	13	-	TRBJ1-2	-
TGTGCCAGCAGCTTGGTTCCAGGCCAGGGAACAGATACGCAGTATTTT	CASSLVPGQGTDTQYF	TRBV5-6	16	-	TRBJ2-3	-
TGTGCCAGCAGTGTCGGGAGTACCTACGAGCAGTACTTC	CASSVGSTYEQYF	TRBV28	13	few	TRBJ2-7	-
TGTGCCAGCAGTGAGAATAGCGGGAGCTACGAGCAGTACTTC	CASSENSGSYEQYF	TRBV6-1	14	-	TRBJ2-7	TRBD2
TGTGCCAGCAGCGTAGGGCTCTCTGGAAACACCATATATTTT	CASSVGLSGNTIYF	TRBV9	14	-	TRBJ1-3	-
TGTGCCAGCAGTTTCGGCAGAAACACTGAAGCTTTCTTT	CASSFGRNTEAFF	TRBV12-3/TRBV12-4	13	-	TRBJ1-1	-
TGTGCTAGTGGTTTGGGCCTAGCGGGAGGGCCCACAGATACGCAGTATTTT	CASGLGLAGGPTDTQYF	TRBV12-5	17	-	TRBJ2-3	TRBD2
TGTGCCAGTAGTGAGGGGCGAGCCACTGAAGCTTTCTTT	CASSEGRATEAFF	TRBV19	13	few	TRBJ1-1	-
TGTGCCAGCAGTTACTCGATTTTCCGACAGCAAGAGACCCAGTACTTC	CASSYSIFRQQETQYF	TRBV6-5	16	-	TRBJ2-5	-
TGTGCCAGCAGCTTACGTATCACAGGTAGCGGGAGCTCCTACAATGAGCAGTTCTTC	CASSLRITGSGSSYNEQFF	TRBV11-2	19	few	TRBJ2-1	TRBD2
TGTGCCATCAATGCTGAAGGAACTGAAGCTTTCTTT	CAINAEGTEAFF	TRBV10-3	12	-	TRBJ1-1	-
TGTGCCAGCAGCCAAGGTGCTAGCGGGATGCATACGCAGTATTTT	CASSQGASGMHTQYF	TRBV11-2	15	-	TRBJ2-3	TRBD2
TGTGCCAGCAGCTCGGGACTAGCGGGAGGTCGAGGAGATACGCAGTATTTT	CASSSGLAGGRGDTQYF	TRBV7-2	17	-	TRBJ2-3	TRBD2
TGCAGCGTTGGAGCAGGGGCCTCCGATACGCAGTATTTT	CSVGAGASDTQYF	TRBV29-1	13	-	TRBJ2-3	-
TGTGCCAGCAGTTTATCGGGACAGGGGGTCTACAATGAGCAGTTCTTC	CASSLSGQGVYNEQFF	TRBV28	16	-	TRBJ2-1	TRBD1
TGTGCCAGCTCACCCCAGGGAAAGGAAGGTGGCTACACCTTC	CASSPQGKEGGYTF	TRBV18	14	-	TRBJ1-2	-
TGTGCCAGCAGCTTGGTCTCCAGGGACACTGAAGCTTTCTTT	CASSLVSRDTEAFF	TRBV5-5	14	few	TRBJ1-1	-
TGTGCCAGCAGTTTAGCGGGACTGCAGTACTTC	CASSLAGLQYF	TRBV6-6	11	once	TRBJ2-7	TRBD2
TGTGCCAGTAGTCCAGACAGGCCGAGGTGGAACACTGAAGCTTTCTTT	CASSPDRPRWNTEAFF	TRBV19	16	-	TRBJ1-1	-
TGTGCCAGCATGGGGTCGGCGGGAGGGCCGAGATTAGTAAATGAGCAGTTCTTC	CASMGSAGGPRLVNEQFF	TRBV25-1	18	-	TRBJ2-1	TRBD2
TGTGCCAGCAGCTTAGGTGGGCAGATGAGAGAAAAACTGTTTTTT	CASSLGGQMREKLFF	TRBV11-2	15	-	TRBJ1-4	-
TGTGCCAGCGACGACGGGGCCAAAAACATTCAGTACTTC	CASDDGAKNIQYF	TRBV6-5	13	-	TRBJ2-4	-
TGTGCCAGCATCGGCGGAGGGGTCACCGGGGAGCTGTTTTTT	CASIGGGVTGELFF	TRBV2	14	large	TRBJ2-2	-
TGTGCCAGCAGCTTATTGGGACTAGCCTCCTACGAGCAGTACTTC	CASSLLGLASYEQYF	TRBV7-3	15	few	TRBJ2-7	TRBD2
TGTGCCAGTAGACCGGGGGCGGCCCGTCAAGAGACCCAGTACTTC	CASRPGAARQETQYF	TRBV19	15	-	TRBJ2-5	-
TGTGCCAGCAGCCCCGGGGGCGGGACGGATGAGCAGTTCTTC	CASSPGGGTDEQFF	TRBV7-9	14	-	TRBJ2-1	-
TGTGCCAGCTCAGTACAGGGGGCACATGGCTACACCTTC	CASSVQGAHGYTF	TRBV18	13	-	TRBJ1-2	TRBD1
TGTGCCACCGAGGTACAGAGTCACTACGAGCAGTACTTC	CATEVQSHYEQYF	TRBV15	13	-	TRBJ2-7	-
TGTGCCAGCAGTATCTCTAGCGGGAGGAGGAATGAGCAGTTCTTC	CASSISSGRRNEQFF	TRBV28	15	-	TRBJ2-1	TRBD2
TGTGCCAGCTCACCATACGTAGGGGAGCAGTTCTTC	CASSPYVGEQFF	TRBV18	12	-	TRBJ2-1	-
TGTGCCAGCAGCTTATTAGCGGGCACAGATACGCAGTATTTT	CASSLLAGTDTQYF	TRBV11-2	14	-	TRBJ2-3	-
TGTGCCAGCAGCTTAGGGCAGGGGGCTGGAACCGGGGAGCTGTTTTTT	CASSLGQGAGTGELFF	TRBV13	16	-	TRBJ2-2	TRBD1
TGCAGTGCTAGTCGAGAGGCCACTGAAGCTTTCTTT	CSASREATEAFF	TRBV20-1	12	-	TRBJ1-1	-
TGCGCCAGCAGCACGCTAGCGGAGACCCCCAATGAGCAGTTCTTC	CASSTLAETPNEQFF	TRBV5-1	15	-	TRBJ2-1	TRBD2
TGTGCCAGCAGCCAGCAGCCGAACACAGATACGCAGTATTTT	CASSQQPNTDTQYF	TRBV14	14	once	TRBJ2-3	-
TGTGCCACCAGCAGACCCGAGGGTTACACTGAAGCTTTCTTT	CATSRPEGYTEAFF	TRBV15	14	-	TRBJ1-1	-
TGCGCCAGCAGCCTTCTCCCGGGTTCCCAAGAGACCCAGTACTTC	CASSLLPGSQETQYF	TRBV5-1	15	-	TRBJ2-5	-
TGTGCCAGCGGCCAGGAGCTCTCTGGGGCCAACGTCCTGACTTTC	CASGQELSGANVLTF	TRBV3-1/TRBV3-2	15	large	TRBJ2-6	-
TGTGCCAGCAGCCACAGGTTCCCAGCTTACAATGAGCAGTTCTTC	CASSHRFPAYNEQFF	TRBV2	15	-	TRBJ2-1	-
TGTGCCCACAATACTAATCTAAACAGGGGAGACTATGGCTACACCTTC	CAHNTNLNRGDYGYTF	TRBV30	16	-	TRBJ1-2	TRBD1
TGCAGCGTTGAAGGGCGGGCCAGGGCCGGCTACACCTTC	CSVEGRARAGYTF	TRBV29-1	13	-	TRBJ1-2	-